This TCR beta chain was sequenced for a study of persistence of HIV-infected CD4 T cells. This was the immunoSEQ version 4 assay in survey mode. Clones were sequenced by immunoSEQ multiplex PCR, and TCRdb holds only the in-frame ones, with some missing. This table has approximately 46,000 clones, over 80% appearing once. About this clone itself: Its antigen remains unknown.

CDR1 and CDR2 (germline): SGHKS, YYEKEE (reference sequence). Trimming cost V 2 bases and J 7 bases, with 16 bases left between them. This CDR3 region has 15 residues. This nonspecific control used anti-CD3/anti-CD28 bead stimulation of CD4+ T cells. Responding CD4+ T cells were sorted by upregulation of both CD40 ligand and CD69. CD8-depleted PBMCs were stimulated 15 to 20 hours with anti-CD28/CD49d costimulation, CD40-blocking antibody and enfuvirtide. The material sequenced was CD4+ T cells sorted from PBMCs after approximately 18-hour stimulation, taken from a patient who received antiretroviral therapy. The clonotype comes from an adult woman with HIV who was CMV-seropositive. J is TRBJ2-1 and V is TRBV5-5, with D unresolved. The CDR3, as DNA: TGTGCCAGCAGCTTTCCCACACCGGGTGGAAATGAGCAGTTCTTC. Translating gives CASSFPTPGGNEQFF. Full variable domain (missing parts from reference TRBV5-5 and TRBJ2-1): DAGVTQSPTHLIKTRGQQVTLRCSPISGHKSVSWYQQVLGQGPQFIFQYYEKEERGRGNFPDRFSARQFPNYSSELNVNALLLGDSALYLCASSFPTPGGNEQFFGPGTRLTVL.